This is a list of T cell receptor beta chains from one sample in a study of blood T cell repertoires in COVID-19. Clones were read by immunoSEQ multiplex PCR, and TCRdb kept only the in-frame ones, dropping some. Here the sample spans over 150,000 clones, around nine tenths being singletons. Material: peripheral blood. These receptors were obtained from a man younger than 40 with acute or convalescent COVID-19. Each CDR3 is given with its conserved first and last residue. A D gene is named only where the DNA matches it firmly. The size of a clone is reported for some rows only, either as once, few or many, or as a class for expanded clones.

TRBV28	TRBJ1-1	NA	NA	TGTGCCAGCAGTCAGACAGTGCGGAACACTGAAGCTTTCTTT	CASSQTVRNTEAFF
TRBV6-5	TRBJ1-3	NA	NA	TGTGCCAGCAGATCGGATCTAGCTGGAAACACCATATATTTT	CASRSDLAGNTIYF
TRBV2	TRBJ1-6	NA	NA	TGTGCCAGCAACGAGATTAGCTCCTATAATTCACCCCTCCACTTT	CASNEISSYNSPLHF
TRBV27	TRBJ2-6	NA	NA	TGTGCCAGCAGTCCCCACAGGGCTGGGGCCAACGTCCTGACTTTC	CASSPHRAGANVLTF
TRBV12-3/TRBV12-4	TRBJ1-1	NA	TRBD1	TGTGCCAGCAGTTTGGGCAGGGGGCGAGCAGCTTTCTTT	CASSLGRGRAAFF
TRBV5-1	TRBJ2-2	NA	TRBD2	TGCGCCAGCAGCTTCGGGCGGGAGAGGGGCACCGGGGAGCTGTTTTTT	CASSFGRERGTGELFF
TRBV11-2	TRBJ1-4	NA	NA	TGTGCCAGCAGCTTAGCAAGGGGAACTGGCGAAAAACTGTTTTTT	CASSLARGTGEKLFF
TRBV9	TRBJ2-2	NA	NA	TGTGCCAGCAGCTTGCTAGGGGAGCTGTTTTTT	CASSLLGELFF
TRBV6-5	TRBJ1-1	NA	NA	TGTGCCAGCAGTTACGACGCAAGGGGGAAGGCTTTCTTT	CASSYDARGKAFF
TRBV4-2	TRBJ2-3	NA	TRBD2	TGTGCCAGCAGGGAGACTAGCGGGGTCACAGATACGCAGTATTTT	CASRETSGVTDTQYF
TRBV10-1	TRBJ1-6	NA	TRBD1	TGCGCCAGCATCTCTCCAGTCAGGGGGCGGCGTAATTCACCCCTCCACTTT	CASISPVRGRRNSPLHF
TRBV14	TRBJ2-1	NA	NA	TGTGCCAGCAGCTCGCTAGACAATGAGCAGTTCTTC	CASSSLDNEQFF
TRBV9	TRBJ2-2	NA	TRBD2	TGTGCCAGCAGCGACTCAAGACTAGCGGGGGACACCGGGGAGCTGTTTTTT	CASSDSRLAGDTGELFF
TRBV6-6	TRBJ1-1	once	NA	TGTGCCAGCAGTTACGGGGACACCATGAACACTGAAGCTTTCTTT	CASSYGDTMNTEAFF
TRBV5-1	TRBJ1-1	NA	NA	TGCGCCAGCAGCCCTAACCTCTACACGGGGACTGAAGCTTTCTTT	CASSPNLYTGTEAFF
TRBV28	TRBJ2-1	NA	NA	TGTGCCAGCGGCCGCAATGAGCAGTTCTTC	CASGRNEQFF
TRBV7-8	TRBJ2-7	NA	TRBD1	TGTGCCAGCACCCCATCGACAGGGGCGTGGGAGCAGTACTTC	CASTPSTGAWEQYF
TRBV7-2	TRBJ1-6	NA	NA	TGTGCCAGCAGCAAACAGACAAGAACCCTTTATTCACCCCTCCACTTT	CASSKQTRTLYSPLHF
TRBV19	TRBJ2-5	NA	TRBD2	TGTGCCAGTAGTATGTTGGGGGAGGGGGAGACCCAGTACTTC	CASSMLGEGETQYF
TRBV27	TRBJ1-5	few	NA	TGTGCCAGCAGTTTAAGGGGGTACCAGCCCCAGCATTTT	CASSLRGYQPQHF
TRBV6-5	TRBJ2-3	NA	NA	TGTGCCAGCAGTTACCCCGGGCAGGGCGGTTCGTTTGCGCAGTATTTT	CASSYPGQGGSFAQYF
TRBV20-1	TRBJ2-1	NA	NA	TGCAGTGCTAGTTCAGTTAATGAGCAGTTCTTC	CSASSVNEQFF
TRBV7-2	TRBJ1-2	NA	TRBD1	TGTGCCAGCGCCGGCAACCAGGGGGCAGCTAACTATGGCTACACCTTC	CASAGNQGAANYGYTF
TRBV5-1	TRBJ2-2	NA	NA	TGCGCCAGCAACCGGGACAAGAACACCGGGGAGCTGTTTTTT	CASNRDKNTGELFF
TRBV2	TRBJ1-1	NA	TRBD1	TGTGCCAGCAGTAGACAGGGACCCTATGAAGCTTTCTTT	CASSRQGPYEAFF